The present T cell receptor beta chain was sequenced within a study of long-term antiretroviral therapy in people with HIV (dated by TCRdb to between 2021 and 2023). About the study as a whole: Collection of the earliest samples took place about a decade ahead of the 2015 WHO recommendation for immediate ART, at a time when ART was typically delayed until CD4 counts fell. The cohort contributed 150 to 200 cryopreserved PBMC samples from about 31 adults with confirmed HIV infection, collected serially over a mean of approximately 6 years (range 1-12). Whether ART initiation and durable HIV suppression were associated with changes in peripheral blood TRB repertoire composition and diversity was tested in a retrospective serial study. No cross-contamination during QIAcube processing was seen in test extractions of a monoclonal T-cell line run alongside 30 or so polyclonal samples. About 40% of the roughly 30 participants with HIV were female. The investigation overall reported the following: Unsorted PBMC were profiled instead of sorted CD4+ and CD8+ T cells because pre-ART samples had limited cell numbers. Narrower CDR3 length ranges were observed in HIV repertoires than in controls, and an antigen-experienced repertoire with only a slight naive shift after ART was suggested by the network structure. No data were available on ART adherence, viral resistance or therapy changes, limiting inferences about post-ART repertoire changes. The repertoire was dominated across all time points by expanded TRB clones identified before ART initiation, although this dominance was seen to fluctuate and to decrease in many PLHIV after ART. The samples span the years 2004 to 2017, and the ART regimens used may be less effective than current regimens. Because PBMC availability was limited, only the TCR beta chain was sequenced, with no alpha chain pairing. Starting ART was linked to a significant rise in TRB diversity, yet even with long-term ART the diversity remained significantly lower than in transplant donor controls.

Trimmed from V: 0 bases; trimmed from J: 1 base; junction bases lacking a gene match: 7. Per the germline V gene, LGHNA is the CDR1 and YSLEER is the CDR2. The CDR3 goes from the cysteine to the phenylalanine over 19 residues. CDR3 DNA is the only sequence kept; it has 57 bases, read in frame from the first base. Concerning this clone: Its specific antigen is unknown. It has no much larger one-base neighbor in the sample; base qualities were not kept.

The immunoSEQ hsTCRB v3.0 assay was used at survey level resolution to sequence the TRB variable region. TRB sequencing targeted a depth of about 35,000-55,000 T-cell genomes per sample. Pooled TRB libraries were sequenced on an Illumina MiSeq with a v3 150-cycle kit. In the original analysis: Repertoire analysis was performed in R inside a reproducible Nextflow workflow that covered QC, data transformation and analysis. LymphoSeq2, an R package for exploring AIRR-Seq data, was used to implement the custom analyses. Four samples that yielded fewer than 5000 total TRB sequences were excluded, so that about 200 HIV repertoires were analyzed. Among the roughly 200 retained HIV repertoires, some 59 were collected before ART initiation and under 150 after ART initiation. Repertoires were downsampled to 5000 TRB nucleotide sequences, with summary statistics averaged over 100 downsampling iterations. TRB sequences were retained for analysis only if CDR3 regions of at least seven amino acids were present. Diversity was measured with a Shannon entropy-derived clonality score and the Gini coefficient. In repertoire networks, the top 5000 CDR3 amino acid sequences were linked whenever an edit distance of one separated two sequences. GLIPH2 predicted antigen specificity groups and MHC restriction for TRB CDR3 amino acid sequences. Known CMV, EBV, HIV or tissue antigen associations were flagged by matching CDR3 amino acid sequences against VDJdb and McPAS-TCR. Pre-ART, post-ART and control groups were compared with Wilcoxon signed-rank tests and Holm-Bonferroni correction. TCRdb stores this immuneACCESS table with in-frame sequences only. Part of the clones is absent; in the studies checked, under half of the shortfall reflects unresolved V genes, and no reason is known for the rest. The DNA gave D and trimming, while V, J and clone size come from that table. The sample table records tens of thousands of clones; approximately 80% of these occur just once. The top ten hold nearly 3.5% of the sample.

Participants were included only if at least one PBMC sample before ART initiation and at least two post-ART samples were available. Every participant with HIV received treatment in the United States of America. Before DNA extraction, cryopreserved samples containing 1-10 million PBMC were thawed and washed. At the time of the earliest PBMC sample, participants with HIV were aged between about 20 and 54 years. Each participant contributed PBMC samples from 1-4 timepoints before ART initiation and 2-8 timepoints after ART initiation, with a median of 7 samples. For every participant, serial HIV viral load, CD4+ T-cell count, ART history and demographic data were obtained. A Qiagen kit on a QIAcube was used to extract genomic DNA from unsorted PBMC, with samples processed in batches of 12.

The sample here was unsorted PBMCs, taken 1.9 years after starting antiretroviral therapy. This clonotype was obtained from a woman aged 50 to 60 with HIV. The rearranged chain carries TRBV4-3 and TRBJ2-3, with 13 bases in between that match TRBD2. The nucleotides read TGCGCCAGCAGCCAAGATCTTCCAGGACTAGCGGGGGGCACAGATACGCAGTATTTT. The translation is CASSQDLPGLAGGTDTQYF.